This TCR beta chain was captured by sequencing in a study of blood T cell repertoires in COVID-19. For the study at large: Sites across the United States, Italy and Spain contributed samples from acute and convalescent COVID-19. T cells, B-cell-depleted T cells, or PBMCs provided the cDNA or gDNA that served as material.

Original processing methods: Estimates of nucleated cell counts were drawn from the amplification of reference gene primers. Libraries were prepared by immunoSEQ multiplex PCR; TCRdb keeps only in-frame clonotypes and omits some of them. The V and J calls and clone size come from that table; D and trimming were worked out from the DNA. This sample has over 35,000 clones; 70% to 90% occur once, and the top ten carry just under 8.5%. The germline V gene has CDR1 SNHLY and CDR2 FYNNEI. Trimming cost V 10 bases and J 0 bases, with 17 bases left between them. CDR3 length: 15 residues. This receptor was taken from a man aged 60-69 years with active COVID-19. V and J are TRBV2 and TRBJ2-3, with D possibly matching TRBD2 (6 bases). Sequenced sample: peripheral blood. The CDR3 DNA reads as TGTGCCACACTTCCCTTACTAGCCAGCACAGATACGCAGTATTTT. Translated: CATLPLLASTDTQYF. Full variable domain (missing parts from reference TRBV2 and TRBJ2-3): EPEVTQTPSHQVTQMGQEVILRCVPISNHLYFYWYRQILGQKVEFLVSFYNNEISEKSEIFDDQFSVERPDGSNFTLKIRSTKLEDSAMYFCATLPLLASTDTQYFGPGTRLTVL.